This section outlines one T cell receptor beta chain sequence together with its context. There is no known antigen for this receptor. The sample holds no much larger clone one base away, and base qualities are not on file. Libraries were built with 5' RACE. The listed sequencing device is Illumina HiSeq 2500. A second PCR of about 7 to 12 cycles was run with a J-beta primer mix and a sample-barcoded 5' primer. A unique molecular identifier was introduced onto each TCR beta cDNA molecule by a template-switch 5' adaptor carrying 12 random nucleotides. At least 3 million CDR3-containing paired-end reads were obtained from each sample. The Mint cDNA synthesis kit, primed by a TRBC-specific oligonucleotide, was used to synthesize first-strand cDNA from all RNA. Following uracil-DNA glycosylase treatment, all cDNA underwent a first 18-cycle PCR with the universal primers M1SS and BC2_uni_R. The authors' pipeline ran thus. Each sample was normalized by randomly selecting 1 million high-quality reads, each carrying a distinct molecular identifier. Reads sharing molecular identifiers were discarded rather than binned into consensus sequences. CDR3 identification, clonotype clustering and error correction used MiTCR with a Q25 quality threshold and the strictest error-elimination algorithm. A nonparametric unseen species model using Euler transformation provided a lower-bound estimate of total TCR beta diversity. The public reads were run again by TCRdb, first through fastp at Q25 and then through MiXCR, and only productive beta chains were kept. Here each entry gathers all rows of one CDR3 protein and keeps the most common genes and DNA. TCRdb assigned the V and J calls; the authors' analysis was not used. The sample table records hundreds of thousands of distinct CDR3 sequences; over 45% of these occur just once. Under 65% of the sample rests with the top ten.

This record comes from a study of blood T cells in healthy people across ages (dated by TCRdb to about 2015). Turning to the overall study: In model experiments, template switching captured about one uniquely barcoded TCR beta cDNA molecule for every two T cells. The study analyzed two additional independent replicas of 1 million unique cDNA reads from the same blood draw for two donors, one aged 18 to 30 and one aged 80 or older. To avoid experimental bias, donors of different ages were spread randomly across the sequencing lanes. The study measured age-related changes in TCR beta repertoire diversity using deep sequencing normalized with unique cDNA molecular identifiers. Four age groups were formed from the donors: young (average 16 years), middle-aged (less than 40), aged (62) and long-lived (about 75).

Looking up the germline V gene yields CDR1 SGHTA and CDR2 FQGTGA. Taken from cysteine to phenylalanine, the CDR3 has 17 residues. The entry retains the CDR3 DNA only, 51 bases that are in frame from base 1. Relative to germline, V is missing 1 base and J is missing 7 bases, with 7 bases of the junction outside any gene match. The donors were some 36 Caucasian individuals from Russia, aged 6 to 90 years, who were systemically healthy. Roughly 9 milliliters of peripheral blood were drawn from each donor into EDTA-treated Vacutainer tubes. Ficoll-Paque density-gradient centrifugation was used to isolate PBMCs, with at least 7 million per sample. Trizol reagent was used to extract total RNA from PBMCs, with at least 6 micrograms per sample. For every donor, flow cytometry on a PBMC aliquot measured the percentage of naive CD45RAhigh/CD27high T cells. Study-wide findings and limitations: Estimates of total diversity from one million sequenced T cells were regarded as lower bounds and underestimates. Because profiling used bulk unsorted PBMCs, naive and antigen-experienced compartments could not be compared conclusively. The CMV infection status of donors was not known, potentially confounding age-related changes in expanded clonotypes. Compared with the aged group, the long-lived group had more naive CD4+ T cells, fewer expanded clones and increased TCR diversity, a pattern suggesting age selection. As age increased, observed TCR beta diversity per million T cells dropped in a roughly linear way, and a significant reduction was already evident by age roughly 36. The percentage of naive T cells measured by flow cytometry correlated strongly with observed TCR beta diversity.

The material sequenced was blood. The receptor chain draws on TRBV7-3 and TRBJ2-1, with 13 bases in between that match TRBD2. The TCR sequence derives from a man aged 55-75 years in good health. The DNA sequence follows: TGTGCCAGCAGCTTAAGCGCGACTAGCGGGAGGATGAATGAGCAGTTCTTC. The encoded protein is CASSLSATSGRMNEQFF.